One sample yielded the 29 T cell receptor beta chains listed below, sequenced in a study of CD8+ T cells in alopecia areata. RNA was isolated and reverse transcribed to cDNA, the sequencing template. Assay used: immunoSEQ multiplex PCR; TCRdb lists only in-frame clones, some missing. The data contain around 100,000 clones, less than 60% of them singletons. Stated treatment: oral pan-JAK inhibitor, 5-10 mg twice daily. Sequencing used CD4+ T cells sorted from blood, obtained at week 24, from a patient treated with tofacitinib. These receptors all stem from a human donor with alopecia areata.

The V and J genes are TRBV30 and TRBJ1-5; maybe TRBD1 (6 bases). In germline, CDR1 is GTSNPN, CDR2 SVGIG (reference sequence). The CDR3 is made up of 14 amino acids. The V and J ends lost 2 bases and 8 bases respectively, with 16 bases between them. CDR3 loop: CAWSNDRPTEPQHF. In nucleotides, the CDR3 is TGTGCCTGGAGTAACGACAGGCCCACAGAGCCCCAGCATTTT.

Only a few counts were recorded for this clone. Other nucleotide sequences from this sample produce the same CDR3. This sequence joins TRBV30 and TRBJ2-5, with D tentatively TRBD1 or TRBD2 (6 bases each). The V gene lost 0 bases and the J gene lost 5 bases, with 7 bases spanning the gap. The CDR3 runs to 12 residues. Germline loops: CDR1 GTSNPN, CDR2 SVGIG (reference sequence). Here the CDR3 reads CAWSVGGETQYF. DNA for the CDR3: TGTGCCTGGAGTGTAGGGGGGGAGACCCAGTACTTC.

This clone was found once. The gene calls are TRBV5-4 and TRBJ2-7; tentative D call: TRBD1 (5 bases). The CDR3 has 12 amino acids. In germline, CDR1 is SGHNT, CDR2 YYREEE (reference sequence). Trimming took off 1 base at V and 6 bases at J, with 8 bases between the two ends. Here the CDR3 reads CASSLRGTEQYF. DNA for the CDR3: TGTGCCAGCAGCTTGAGGGGTACCGAGCAGTACTTC.

CDR3 sequence: CASSQVSRGSLNQPQHF. The DNA for the CDR3 is TGCGCCAGCAGCCAAGTGTCCAGGGGGTCCCTGAATCAGCCCCAGCATTTT. The chain employs TRBV4-1 and TRBJ1-5, with 7 bases identical to TRBD1. The germline V gene has CDR1 MGHRA and CDR2 YSYEKL. The CDR3 length is 17 residues. The V and J ends lost 1 base and 4 bases, in that order; junction bases with no gene match: 10.

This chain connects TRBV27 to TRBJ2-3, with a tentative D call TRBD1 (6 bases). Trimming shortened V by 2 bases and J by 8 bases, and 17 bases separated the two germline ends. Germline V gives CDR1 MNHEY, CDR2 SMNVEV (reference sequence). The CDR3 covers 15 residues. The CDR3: CASSLKDPRGSTQYF. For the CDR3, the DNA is TGTGCCAGCAGTTTAAAGGACCCCAGGGGATCTACGCAGTATTTT.

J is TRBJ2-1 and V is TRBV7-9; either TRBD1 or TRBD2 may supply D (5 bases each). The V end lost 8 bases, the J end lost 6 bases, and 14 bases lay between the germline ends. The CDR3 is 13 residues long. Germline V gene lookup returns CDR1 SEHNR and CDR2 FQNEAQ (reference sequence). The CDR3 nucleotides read TGTGCCAGCGGGGGTTTGTCGAGCAATGAGCAGTTCTTC. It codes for CASGGLSSNEQFF. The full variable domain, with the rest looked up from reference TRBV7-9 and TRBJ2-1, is DTGVSQNPRHKITKRGQNVTFRCDPISEHNRLYWYRQTLGQGPEFLTYFQNEAQLEKSRLLSDRFSAERPKGSFSTLEIQRTEQGDSAMYLCASGGLSSNEQFFGPGTRLTVL.

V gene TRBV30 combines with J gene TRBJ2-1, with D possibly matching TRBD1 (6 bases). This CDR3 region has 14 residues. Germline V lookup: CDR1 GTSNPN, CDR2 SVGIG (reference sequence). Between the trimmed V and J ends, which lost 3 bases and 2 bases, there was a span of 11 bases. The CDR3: CAWSRGPAYNEQFF. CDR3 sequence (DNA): TGTGCCTGGAGCAGGGGTCCCGCCTACAATGAGCAGTTCTTC.

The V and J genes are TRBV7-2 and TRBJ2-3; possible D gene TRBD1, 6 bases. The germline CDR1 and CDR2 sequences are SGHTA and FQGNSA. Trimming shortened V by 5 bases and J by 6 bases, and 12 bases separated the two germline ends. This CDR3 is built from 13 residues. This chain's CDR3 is CASSVDSPDTQYF. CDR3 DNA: TGTGCCAGCAGCGTGGACAGCCCGGATACGCAGTATTTT.

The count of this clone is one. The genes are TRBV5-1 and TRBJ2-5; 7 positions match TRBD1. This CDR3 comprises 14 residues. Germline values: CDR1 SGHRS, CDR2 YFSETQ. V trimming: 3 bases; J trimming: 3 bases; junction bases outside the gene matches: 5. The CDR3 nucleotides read TGCGCCAGCAGCTGGACAGGTGAAAAAGAGACCCAGTACTTC. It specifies CASSWTGEKETQYF.

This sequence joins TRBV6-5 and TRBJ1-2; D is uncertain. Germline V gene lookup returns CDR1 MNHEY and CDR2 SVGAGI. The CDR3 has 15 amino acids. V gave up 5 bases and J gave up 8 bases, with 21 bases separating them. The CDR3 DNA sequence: TGTGCCAGCAGTCGGGGAGTCGGGTTTCCCTCAGGCTACACCTTC. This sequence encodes CASSRGVGFPSGYTF.

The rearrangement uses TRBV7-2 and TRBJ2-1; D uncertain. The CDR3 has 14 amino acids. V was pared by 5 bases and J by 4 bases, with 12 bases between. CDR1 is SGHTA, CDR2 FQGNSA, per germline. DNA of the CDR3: TGTGCCAGCAGCCGTTCCGCCTCTTACAATGAGCAGTTCTTC. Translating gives CASSRSASYNEQFF.

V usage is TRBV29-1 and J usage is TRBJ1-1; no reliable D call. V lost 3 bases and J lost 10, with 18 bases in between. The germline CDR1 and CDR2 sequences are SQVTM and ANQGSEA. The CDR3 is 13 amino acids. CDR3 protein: CSVDYGPGLGAFF. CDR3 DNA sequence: TGCAGCGTTGATTACGGGCCCGGGTTAGGAGCTTTCTTT.

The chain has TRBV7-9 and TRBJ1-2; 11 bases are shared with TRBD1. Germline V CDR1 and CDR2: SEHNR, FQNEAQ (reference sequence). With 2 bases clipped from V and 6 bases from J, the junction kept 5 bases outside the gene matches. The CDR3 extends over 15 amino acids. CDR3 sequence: CASSLLGQGVDGYTF. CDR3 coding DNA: TGTGCCAGCAGCTTATTGGGACAGGGGGTCGATGGCTACACCTTC.

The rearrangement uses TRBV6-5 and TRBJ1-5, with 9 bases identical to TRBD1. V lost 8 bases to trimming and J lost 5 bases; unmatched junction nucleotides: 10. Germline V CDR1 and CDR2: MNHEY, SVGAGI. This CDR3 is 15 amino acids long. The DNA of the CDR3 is TGTGCCAGCCTTAAGGGGGACAGGGAGTATCAGCCCCAGCATTTT. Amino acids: CASLKGDREYQPQHF.

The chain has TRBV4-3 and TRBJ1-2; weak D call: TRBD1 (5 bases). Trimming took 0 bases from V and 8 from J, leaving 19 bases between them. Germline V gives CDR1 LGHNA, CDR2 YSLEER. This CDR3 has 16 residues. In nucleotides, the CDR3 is TGCGCCAGCAGCCAAGATGTTTTGAAGGGGCCCAGGGGCTACACCTTC. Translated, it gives CASSQDVLKGPRGYTF.

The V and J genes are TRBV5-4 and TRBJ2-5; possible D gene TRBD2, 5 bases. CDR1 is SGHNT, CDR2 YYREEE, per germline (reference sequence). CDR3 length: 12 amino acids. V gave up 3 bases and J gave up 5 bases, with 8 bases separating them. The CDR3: CASSWRRETQYF. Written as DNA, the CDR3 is TGTGCCAGCAGCTGGAGGCGGGAGACCCAGTACTTC.

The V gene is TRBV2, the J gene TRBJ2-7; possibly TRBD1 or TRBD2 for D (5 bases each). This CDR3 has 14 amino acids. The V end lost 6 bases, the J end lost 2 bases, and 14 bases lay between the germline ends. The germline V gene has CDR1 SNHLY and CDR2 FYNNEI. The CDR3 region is CASSEGTEAYEQYF. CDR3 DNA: TGTGCCAGCAGCGAGGGGACGGAGGCCTACGAGCAGTACTTC.

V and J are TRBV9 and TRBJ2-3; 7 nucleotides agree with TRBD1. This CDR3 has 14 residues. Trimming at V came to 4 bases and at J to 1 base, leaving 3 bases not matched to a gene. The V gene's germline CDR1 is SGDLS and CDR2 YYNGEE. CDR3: CASSITGGTDTQYF. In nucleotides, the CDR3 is TGTGCCAGCAGCATAACAGGGGGCACAGATACGCAGTATTTT.

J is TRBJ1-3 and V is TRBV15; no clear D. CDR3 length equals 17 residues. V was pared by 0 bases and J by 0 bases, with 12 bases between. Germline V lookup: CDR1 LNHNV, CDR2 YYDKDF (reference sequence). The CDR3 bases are TGTGCCACCAGCAGAGATCTGGGGAAACTCTCTGGAAACACCATATATTTT. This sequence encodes CATSRDLGKLSGNTIYF.

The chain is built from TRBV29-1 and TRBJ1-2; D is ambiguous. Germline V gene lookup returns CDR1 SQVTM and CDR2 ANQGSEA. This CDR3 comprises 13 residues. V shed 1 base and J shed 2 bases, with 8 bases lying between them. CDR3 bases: TGCAGCGTTGAAGGCGCGAACAACTATGGCTACACCTTC. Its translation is CSVEGANNYGYTF.

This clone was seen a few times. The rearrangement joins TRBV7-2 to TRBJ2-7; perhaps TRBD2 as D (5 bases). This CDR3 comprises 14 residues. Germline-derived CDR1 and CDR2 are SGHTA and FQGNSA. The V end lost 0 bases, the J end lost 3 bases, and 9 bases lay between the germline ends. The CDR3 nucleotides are TGTGCCAGCAGCTTAGCAGGGAGTGACTACGAGCAGTACTTC. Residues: CASSLAGSDYEQYF.

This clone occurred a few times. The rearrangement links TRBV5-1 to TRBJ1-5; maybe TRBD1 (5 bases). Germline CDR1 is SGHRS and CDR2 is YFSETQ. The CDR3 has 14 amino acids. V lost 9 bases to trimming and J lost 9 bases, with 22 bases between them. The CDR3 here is CAMRDLIGSTPQHF. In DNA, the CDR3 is TGCGCCATGAGGGACCTCATCGGAAGTACGCCCCAGCATTTT.

CDR3 region: CASSLDQSYGYTF. The CDR3 DNA sequence: TGCGCCAGCAGCTTGGACCAGAGCTATGGCTACACCTTC. The V call is TRBV5-1, the J call TRBJ1-2; unclear D gene. Trimming left V 0 bases short and J 4 bases short, with 7 bases between. Germline V gives CDR1 SGHRS, CDR2 YFSETQ. The CDR3 is made up of 13 amino acids.

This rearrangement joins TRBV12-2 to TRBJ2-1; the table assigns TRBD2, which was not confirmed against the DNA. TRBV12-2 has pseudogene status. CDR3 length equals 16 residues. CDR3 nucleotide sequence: TGTGCAAGTCGCTCCCGACTAGCGGGGGTCGACAATGAGCAGTTCTTC. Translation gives CASRSRLAGVDNEQFF.

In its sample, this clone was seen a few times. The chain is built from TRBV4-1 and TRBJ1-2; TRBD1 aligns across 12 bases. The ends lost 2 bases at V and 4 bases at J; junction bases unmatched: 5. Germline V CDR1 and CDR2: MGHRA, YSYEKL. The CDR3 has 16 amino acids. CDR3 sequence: CASSQQGQGAGYGYTF. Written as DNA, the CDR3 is TGCGCCAGCAGCCAACAGGGACAGGGGGCCGGCTATGGCTACACCTTC.

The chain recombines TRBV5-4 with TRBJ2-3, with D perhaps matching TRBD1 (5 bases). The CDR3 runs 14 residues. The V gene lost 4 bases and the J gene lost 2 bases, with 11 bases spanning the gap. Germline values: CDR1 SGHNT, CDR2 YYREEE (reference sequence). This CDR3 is CASSHSTATDTQYF. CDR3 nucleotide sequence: TGTGCCAGCAGCCACTCGACAGCCACAGATACGCAGTATTTT.

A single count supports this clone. The CDR3 nucleotides read TGCGCCAGCAGCCCCAGGGAAAACTATGGCTACACCTTC. Protein sequence: CASSPRENYGYTF. The V call is TRBV5-1, the J call TRBJ1-2, with D possibly being TRBD1 (5 bases). The CDR3 is 13 amino acids. Germline CDR1 reads SGHRS; CDR2 reads YFSETQ. V gave up 4 bases and J gave up 2 bases, with 9 bases separating them.

The CDR3 region has the DNA TGTGCCAGCAGTTTTGGGGAGGGAGTTACTGAAGCTTTCTTT. It yields the protein CASSFGEGVTEAFF. V is TRBV6-5 and J is TRBJ1-1; D is unresolved. The germline CDR1 and CDR2 sequences are MNHEY and SVGAGI. Trimming stripped 4 bases from V and 5 bases from J, with 14 bases between. This CDR3 is 14 amino acids long.

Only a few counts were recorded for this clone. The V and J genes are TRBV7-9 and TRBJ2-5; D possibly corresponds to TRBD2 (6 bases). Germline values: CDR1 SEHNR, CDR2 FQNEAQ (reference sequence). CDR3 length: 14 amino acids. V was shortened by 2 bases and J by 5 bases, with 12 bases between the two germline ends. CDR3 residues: CASSLFQEGETQYF. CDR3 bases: TGTGCCAGCAGCTTATTCCAGGAGGGGGAGACCCAGTACTTC.